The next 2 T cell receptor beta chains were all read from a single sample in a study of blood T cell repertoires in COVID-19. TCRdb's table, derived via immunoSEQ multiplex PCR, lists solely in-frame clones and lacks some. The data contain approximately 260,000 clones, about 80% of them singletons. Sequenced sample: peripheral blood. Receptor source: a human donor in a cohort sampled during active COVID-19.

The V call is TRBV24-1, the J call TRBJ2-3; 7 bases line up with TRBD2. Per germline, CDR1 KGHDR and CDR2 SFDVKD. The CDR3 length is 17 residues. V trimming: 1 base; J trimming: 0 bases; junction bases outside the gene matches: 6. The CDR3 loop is CATSDFAASGSTDTQYF. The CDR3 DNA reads TGTGCCACCAGTGATTTCGCGGCTAGCGGTAGCACAGATACGCAGTATTTT.

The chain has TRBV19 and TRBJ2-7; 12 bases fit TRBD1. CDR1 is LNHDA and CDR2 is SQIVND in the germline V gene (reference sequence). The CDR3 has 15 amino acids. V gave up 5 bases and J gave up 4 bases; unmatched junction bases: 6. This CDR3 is CASSAGTGGSYEQYF. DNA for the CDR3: TGTGCCAGTAGTGCCGGGACAGGGGGCTCTTACGAGCAGTACTTC.